This T cell receptor beta chain was obtained from a study of blood T cell repertoires in COVID-19. Some clones are missing from TCRdb's copy, which holds only in-frame ones; the method was immunoSEQ multiplex PCR. This table has under 120,000 clones, 75% to 90% appearing once. V was cut by 0 bases and J by 0 bases, with 15 bases left in between. The CDR3 spans 17 residues. CDR1 is SGDLS and CDR2 is YYNGEE in the germline V gene. This receptor was taken from a woman over 75 with acute or convalescent COVID-19. Source material: peripheral blood. This chain links TRBV9 with TRBJ1-1; D gene uncertain. DNA for the CDR3: TGTGCCAGCAGCGTAGCCCCACTGGGGAGGATGAACACTGAAGCTTTCTTT. Amino acid sequence: CASSVAPLGRMNTEAFF.